The 12 T cell receptor beta chains given below trace back to one sample, sequenced in a study of cytomegalovirus exposure and HLA in healthy donors. 60 Vbeta and 13 Jbeta primers were used in PCR. The method was immunoSEQ multiplex PCR; TCRdb's version includes in-frame clones alone and lacks a portion of them. Found here are around 130,000 clones, 81% of them singletons; the top ten hold around 0.7%. The sample taken for sequencing was PBMCs. The receptor source for this set is a man aged 18-30 years in good health and CMV-seronegative.

V and J are TRBV5-4 and TRBJ1-2; 12 bases fit TRBD1. The CDR3 is 17 amino acids. Trimming cost V 0 bases and J 7 bases; bases outside gene matches: 10. The germline V gene has CDR1 SGHNT and CDR2 YYREEE (reference sequence). In DNA, the CDR3 is TGTGCCAGCAGCTTGGGATGGGCGGGACAGGGGGCCGGTGGCTACACCTTC. Its protein product is CASSLGWAGQGAGGYTF.

This clone was detected only once. This chain links TRBV7-2 with TRBJ1-2; the match to TRBD1 covers 10 bases. From germline, CDR1 is SGHTA and CDR2 FQGNSA. The ends lost 3 bases at V and 6 bases at J; junction bases unmatched: 7. This CDR3 has 15 residues. Here the CDR3 DNA reads TGTGCCAGCAGCTTTAGTTTCGGGACAGGGGATGGCTACACCTTC. Its translation: CASSFSFGTGDGYTF. Based on the CDR3 plus reference TRBV7-2 and TRBJ1-2, the full variable domain is GAGVSQSPSNKVTEKGKDVELRCDPISGHTALYWYRQSLGQGLEFLIYFQGNSAPDKSGLPSDRFSAERTGGSVSTLTIQRTQQEDSAVYLCASSFSFGTGDGYTFGSGTRLTVV.

V and J are TRBV6-5 and TRBJ2-1, with 11 bases identical to TRBD2. Trimming at V came to 8 bases and at J to 7 bases, leaving 4 bases not matched to a gene. The CDR3 extends over 13 amino acids. Germline V gene lookup returns CDR1 MNHEY and CDR2 SVGAGI. The CDR3 sequence: CASRRLAGNEQFF. CDR3 sequence (DNA): TGTGCCAGCCGGAGACTAGCGGGGAATGAGCAGTTCTTC.

The rearrangement links TRBV27 to TRBJ1-1, with D maybe TRBD1 (5 bases). The CDR3 runs to 15 residues. CDR1 MNHEY and CDR2 SMNVEV come from the germline V gene (reference sequence). Trimming shortened V by 4 bases and J by 0 bases, and 12 bases separated the two germline ends. CDR3 DNA: TGTGCCAGCAGTTCCCTGGGGCGGATGAACACTGAAGCTTTCTTT. This encodes CASSSLGRMNTEAFF.

The gene calls are TRBV18 and TRBJ2-7, with TRBD2 matching 9 bases. Germline CDR1 reads KGHSH; CDR2 reads LQKENI. The CDR3 extends over 18 amino acids. The ends lost 0 bases at V and 7 bases at J; junction bases unmatched: 16. CDR3 protein: CASSPPGLSRGGAGEQYF. The CDR3, as DNA: TGTGCCAGCTCACCACCGGGGTTATCCCGCGGGGGGGCCGGGGAGCAGTACTTC. Full variable domain (remainder filled in from reference TRBV18 and TRBJ2-7): NAGVMQNPRHLVRRRGQEARLRCSPMKGHSHVYWYRQLPEEGLKFMVYLQKENIIDESGMPKERFSAEFPKEGPSILRIQQVVRGDSAAYFCASSPPGLSRGGAGEQYFGPGTRLTVT.

The rearrangement links TRBV7-9 to TRBJ1-2, with no clear D. The length of the CDR3 is 13 residues. Germline loops: CDR1 SEHNR, CDR2 FQNEAQ (reference sequence). The germline V and J ends were trimmed by 5 bases and 3 bases, with 10 bases remaining between them. In DNA, the CDR3 is TGTGCCAGCAGCCGGAATCAGGACTATGGCTACACCTTC. Translation: CASSRNQDYGYTF.

This clone was recorded only once. Here the CDR3 reads CASRQGPMVYGYTF. The CDR3 DNA reads as TGTGCCAGCAGGCAGGGGCCAATGGTTTATGGCTACACCTTC. This chain joins TRBV11-2 and TRBJ1-2; a weak D match, TRBD1 (6 bases). Deletions cut 6 bases from V and 5 bases from J, with 16 bases between. The CDR3 loop spans 14 amino acids. CDR1 is SGHAT, CDR2 FQNNGV, per germline. Using reference TRBV11-2 and TRBJ1-2 for the parts outside the CDR3, the full variable domain is EAGVAQSPRYKIIEKRQSVAFWCNPISGHATLYWYQQILGQGPKLLIQFQNNGVVDDSQLPKDRFSAERLKGVDSTLKIQPAKLEDSAVYLCASRQGPMVYGYTFGSGTRLTVV.

The chain uses TRBV6-1 and TRBJ1-4; D remains ambiguous. Deletions cut 5 bases from V and 0 bases from J, with 10 bases between. The CDR3 is made up of 15 amino acids. From germline, CDR1 is MNHNS and CDR2 SASEGT. CDR3 region: CASSLYTATNEKLFF. The CDR3 DNA sequence: TGTGCCAGCAGTCTCTATACCGCAACTAATGAAAAACTGTTTTTT.

V is TRBV6-1 and J is TRBJ1-5; D is undetermined. The germline V and J ends were trimmed by 11 bases and 2 bases, with 7 bases remaining between them. CDR1 is MNHNS, CDR2 SASEGT, per germline. This CDR3 is built from 11 residues. CDR3 region: CAVLGNQPQHF. The CDR3 region has the DNA TGTGCCGTATTAGGCAATCAGCCCCAGCATTTT.

The chain recombines TRBV2 with TRBJ2-7; perhaps TRBD1 as D (5 bases). The length of the CDR3 is 12 residues. Germline V gene lookup returns CDR1 SNHLY and CDR2 FYNNEI. Trimming stripped 3 bases from V and 3 bases from J, with 6 bases between. CDR3 amino acids: CASSEQGYEQYF. The CDR3 DNA reads TGTGCCAGCAGTGAGCAGGGCTACGAGCAGTACTTC.

The chain recombines TRBV7-9 with TRBJ1-1; the match to TRBD1 covers 10 bases. This CDR3 is 17 amino acids long. V trimming: 8 bases; J trimming: 1 base; junction bases outside the gene matches: 13. Germline loops: CDR1 SEHNR, CDR2 FQNEAQ (reference sequence). The CDR3 loop is CASRPHPGQGTNTEAFF. For the CDR3, the DNA is TGTGCCAGCCGACCCCACCCGGGACAGGGGACGAACACTGAAGCTTTCTTT.

The chain employs TRBV6-4 and TRBJ1-4; 8 bases map to TRBD1. This CDR3 has 16 residues. Germline CDR1 MRHNA, CDR2 SNTAGT. V gave up 8 bases and J gave up 12 bases; unmatched junction bases: 20. The CDR3 nucleotides are TGTGCCAGCGGTAGAGAGCCGGGACAGGAGATTGGTGAACTGTTTTTT. It specifies CASGREPGQEIGELFF.